This T cell receptor (beta chain) originates from a study of T cell clones after liver transplantation. The overall study: Third-party-reactive TCRbeta sequences from pre-transplant mixed lymphocyte reactions served as antigen-independent comparators.

Turning to this clone: Its antigen is unidentified.

Study-level points and caveats: Low donor cell numbers restricted donor-reactive repertoire measurement in a couple of subjects.

The assay was immunoSEQ multiplex PCR, and TCRdb's table has in-frame clones only and misses some. The sample yields some 80,000 clones, roughly 85% seen once. Trimming removed 2 bases at V and 10 bases at J, with 7 bases between. This CDR3 region has 11 residues. CDR1 MGHDK and CDR2 SYGVNS come from the germline V gene. The receptor comes from a human patient who received a liver transplant. T cells may partly derive from the graft donor. The sample consisted of CD4+ T cells from blood, taken approximately 3.5 years after liver transplant. The V and J genes are TRBV25-1 and TRBJ2-3, with TRBD2 as a possible D gene (6 bases). Written as DNA, the CDR3 is TGTGCCAGCAGTGAAGGAGGGGCGCAGTATTTT. It is translated as CASSEGGAQYF.